Below are 5 T cell receptor beta chains sequenced from a single sample in a study of blood T cell repertoires in COVID-19. Sequencing was performed with immunoSEQ multiplex PCR; in TCRdb, only in-frame clones are kept and a portion is missing. The sample includes about 81,000 clones, under 85% of them seen just once. Material for sequencing was peripheral blood. The source of these receptors is a human donor in a cohort sampled during active COVID-19.

The CDR3 region is CASSDGTSGDGSDTQYF. The CDR3 coding sequence is TGTGCCAGCAGTGACGGGACTAGCGGGGACGGGTCAGATACGCAGTATTTT. This chain uses TRBV6-4 with TRBJ2-3; 13 bases align to TRBD2. CDR1 MRHNA and CDR2 SNTAGT come from the germline V gene. J lost 4 bases, V lost 2 bases, and 6 bases had no gene match. The CDR3 totals 17 residues.

The chain couples TRBV20-1 to TRBJ1-5; possibly TRBD1 for D (6 bases). Per germline, CDR1 DFQATT and CDR2 SNEGSKA (reference sequence). This CDR3 region has 13 residues. Trimming stripped 3 bases from V and 6 bases from J, with 12 bases between. This chain's CDR3 is CSASSTRGQPQHF. CDR3 bases: TGCAGTGCTAGTTCCACCAGGGGTCAGCCCCAGCATTTT.

This clone came up a few times. The chain carries TRBV7-3 and TRBJ2-1; TRBD2 might be the D (7 bases). The germline V gene encodes CDR1 SGHTA and CDR2 FQGTGA. The CDR3 contains 15 residues. Trimming took off 4 bases at V and 7 bases at J, with 17 bases between the two ends. Written as DNA, the CDR3 is TGTGCCAGCAGCTCCCAGCCGGGGGGCCTGAATGAGCAGTTCTTC. Protein product: CASSSQPGGLNEQFF.

The chain joins TRBV2 to TRBJ2-1, with D possibly TRBD1 on 6 matching bases. Trimming pared 6 bases from V and 5 bases from J, leaving 20 bases between. The length of the CDR3 is 16 residues. Germline lookup yields CDR1 SNHLY and CDR2 FYNNEI. DNA for the CDR3: TGTGCCAGCAGCCACGAACGGGACAAACTAAACAATGAGCAGTTCTTC. It is translated as CASSHERDKLNNEQFF.

V and J are TRBV14 and TRBJ2-3; TRBD2 matches 13 bases. In germline, CDR1 is SGHDN, CDR2 FVKESK. Trimming at V came to 1 base and at J to 6 bases, leaving 7 bases not matched to a gene. The CDR3 has 17 residues. DNA for the CDR3: TGTGCCAGCAGCCAAGGGCTACTAGCGGGGGGGCCGGATACGCAGTATTTT. Translated, it gives CASSQGLLAGGPDTQYF.